This TCR beta chain was identified during a study of cytomegalovirus exposure and HLA in healthy donors. The length of the CDR3 is 15 residues. Trimming removed 3 bases from V and 0 bases from J, with 11 bases in between. Germline values: CDR1 PRHDT, CDR2 FYEKMQ (reference sequence). PCR involved 60 Vbeta and 13 Jbeta primers. Profiling relied on immunoSEQ multiplex PCR, and the TCRdb table lists in-frame clones only, not all of them. The sample carries 120,000 or so clones, approximately 77% recorded once. The sample was PBMCs. The sequence was collected from a man aged 18-30 years in good health and CMV-seronegative. The V gene is TRBV13, the J gene TRBJ1-2; D is ambiguous. The CDR3 loop is CASSFRTDANYGYTF. Written as DNA, the CDR3 is TGTGCCAGCAGCTTTAGGACTGACGCTAACTATGGCTACACCTTC.